A selection of T cell receptor beta chains follows, all from one sample in a study of cytomegalovirus exposure and HLA in healthy donors. The method was immunoSEQ multiplex PCR; TCRdb's version includes in-frame clones alone and lacks a portion of them. The table records some 250,000 clones, around 90% of them present only once. Specimen: PBMCs. Source of these receptors: a woman aged 18-29 years in good health and CMV-seronegative. The CDR3 runs from the conserved cysteine through the conserved F or W. D genes are given only for firm matches. Only some rows state a clone size, as once, few, many or a class for expanded clones.

>NA|TRBV7-2|TRBD2|TRBJ2-5
TGTGCCAGCAGCTACGAGACTAGCGGGGCGGAGACCCAGTACTTC
CASSYETSGAETQYF
>few|TRBV20-1|TRBD1|TRBJ1-4
TGCAGTGCTCCCCTTACAGGGGCTAACTTTTTT
CSAPLTGANFF
>NA|TRBV4-1|NA|TRBJ1-6
TGCGCCAGCAGCCAAGGAGTAGGGAGTTCACCCCTCCACTTT
CASSQGVGSSPLHF
>NA|TRBV19|TRBD1|TRBJ1-4
TGTGCCAGTAGCCCAACAGGGGTCGATGAAAAACTGTTTTTT
CASSPTGVDEKLFF
>NA|TRBV7-9|NA|TRBJ2-3
TGTGCCAGCAGCTTAGTAGTGGGGCACACAGATACGCAGTATTTT
CASSLVVGHTDTQYF
>few|TRBV6-4|TRBD1|TRBJ1-6
TGTGCCAGCAGCTTTTCGGGACAGGGCGACTCACCCCTCCACTTT
CASSFSGQGDSPLHF
>NA|TRBV7-9|TRBD1|TRBJ1-1
TGTGCCAGCACCTACGGGACAGGGTTCTGGGAGGCTTTCTTT
CASTYGTGFWEAFF
>NA|TRBV4-1|NA|TRBJ1-1
TGCGCCAGCAGACACCAGGGGTTCACTGAAGCTTTCTTT
CASRHQGFTEAFF
>NA|TRBV2|TRBD1|TRBJ1-1
TGTGCCAGCGGCGGACAGGGGGCTCTGGACACTGAAGCTTTCTTT
CASGGQGALDTEAFF
>NA|TRBV5-1|NA|TRBJ2-3
TGCGCCAGCAGCTTCGGGACAACTAACACAGATACGCAGTATTTT
CASSFGTTNTDTQYF
>NA|TRBV28|TRBD1|TRBJ2-5
TGTGCCAGCAGTTCCCCGCGACAGGGGTCGGAGACCCAGTACTTC
CASSSPRQGSETQYF
>once|TRBV23-1|NA|TRBJ2-3
TGCGCCAGCAGTCAATCCACCGACCGGGACATGATAAGAACCACAGATACGCAGTATTTT
CASSQSTDRDMIRTTDTQYF
>NA|TRBV2|NA|TRBJ1-1
TGTGCCAGCCTAGGACAGTTTTTGGCTTTCTTT
CASLGQFLAFF
>NA|TRBV7-3|NA|TRBJ2-2
TGTGCCAGCAGCTTAATGGGGCCCAAGAACACCGGGGAGCTGTTTTTT
CASSLMGPKNTGELFF
>NA|TRBV2|NA|TRBJ2-7
TGTGCCAGCATCCCGGACTTTTTCTACGAGCAGTACTTC
CASIPDFFYEQYF
>NA|TRBV2|NA|TRBJ1-1
TGTGCCACCCCCCGACCGGGGGGCGGGGGATACACTGAAGCTTTCTTT
CATPRPGGGGYTEAFF
>NA|TRBV7-2|NA|TRBJ2-1
TGTGCCAGCAGCTCCTCGGGGAACCGACACAATGAGCAGTTCTTC
CASSSSGNRHNEQFF